This TCR beta chain was found in a study of cytomegalovirus exposure and HLA in healthy donors. As for the study in general: Some 200 million T cells yielded approximately 100 million unique TCR beta sequences, as an earlier analysis found. Study results and limitations: Trimming of TCR beta V- and J-genes showed a link, identified in a later analysis, to a missense DCLRE1C variant. The authors reported that TCR beta sequences could predict HLA-A and HLA-B alleles. These predictions were accurate for most subjects in the first cohort. The majority of CMV-associated TCR beta chains were reported as apparently HLA-restricted in a later analysis.

This clone was found a few times. Its antigen remains unidentified. The primer mix had 60 Vbeta and 13 Jbeta primers. Measured with immunoSEQ multiplex PCR; TCRdb has only the in-frame clones, and not every one. The sample includes around 120,000 clones, roughly 80% seen only once; the top ten take around 5.2%. The V gene's germline CDR1 is LNHDA and CDR2 SQIVND (reference sequence). The CDR3 is 15 residues long. Trimming cost V 7 bases and J 0 bases, with 13 bases left between them. V usage is TRBV19 and J usage is TRBJ1-5; D possibly corresponds to TRBD1 (5 bases). Material: PBMCs. The receptor was derived from a man in his fifties or sixties in good health and CMV-seropositive. The CDR3 nucleotides read TGTGCCAGTATCTCGACAGTCAATAGCAATCAGCCCCAGCATTTT. Protein sequence: CASISTVNSNQPQHF.